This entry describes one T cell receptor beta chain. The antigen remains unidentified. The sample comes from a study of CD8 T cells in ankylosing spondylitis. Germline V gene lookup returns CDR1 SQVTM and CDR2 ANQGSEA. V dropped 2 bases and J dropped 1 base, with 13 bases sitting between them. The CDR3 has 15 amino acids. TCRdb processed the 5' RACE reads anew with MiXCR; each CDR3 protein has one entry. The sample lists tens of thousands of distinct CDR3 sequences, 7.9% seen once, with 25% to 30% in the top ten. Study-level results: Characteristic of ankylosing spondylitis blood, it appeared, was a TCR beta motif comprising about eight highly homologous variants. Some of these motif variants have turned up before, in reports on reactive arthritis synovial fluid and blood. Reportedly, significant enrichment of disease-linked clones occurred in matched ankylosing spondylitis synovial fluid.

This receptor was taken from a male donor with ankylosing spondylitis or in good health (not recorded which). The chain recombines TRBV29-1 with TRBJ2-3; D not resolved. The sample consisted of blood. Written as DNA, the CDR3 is TGCAGCGTTGAATCCCCGGTATCCGGCACAGATACGCAGTATTTT. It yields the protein CSVESPVSGTDTQYF.